The source of this T cell receptor (beta chain) is a study of shared clonotypes between healthy human individuals. General study results and limits: For naive CD4 cells, approximately 4.8% of clonotypes were shared across a few donors. Relative to clonotypes present in all four donors, those not shared had lower generation probabilities. Expectations were that clonotype sharing among donors would be affected by sequencing depth.

A word on this clone: As yet, its antigen is unknown.

Authors' processing steps: Junction-only sequences without quality scores came from ImmunoSEQ, so filtering differed. Profiling relied on immunoSEQ multiplex PCR, and the TCRdb table lists in-frame clones only, not all of them. V, J and clone size were drawn from that table, and D and trimming were deduced from the DNA. Of some 2.1 million clones in the sample, 85% to 95% were seen once. The CDR3 covers 15 residues. The ends were cut back, 4 bases at V and 4 bases at J, with 14 bases in the middle. Germline CDR1 is ENHRY and CDR2 is SYGVKD. The V gene is TRBV10-3, the J gene TRBJ2-1, with D possibly being TRBD2 (7 bases). The sample comprised naive CD4+ T cells sorted from blood. The sample's subset: CD45RA+ positively selected. This clonotype was obtained from a young man in good health. CDR3: CAISAEGGGYNEQFF. CDR3 nucleotide sequence: TGTGCCATCAGTGCTGAGGGAGGGGGTTACAATGAGCAGTTCTTC.